This T cell receptor (beta chain) was captured in a study of T cells in Graves' hyperthyroidism and ophthalmopathy (dated by TCRdb to about 2019). About the study as a whole: Peripheral blood was sampled at the time of initial diagnosis, prior to any treatment. For training and testing, the 110 or so patients in the discovery cohort were randomly divided in a 7:3 ratio. Prospective prediction of ophthalmopathy was tested in an independent validation cohort of 18 to 20 hyperthyroidism patients and 15 to 17 patients who later progressed to ophthalmopathy. To identify TCR V-J signatures that set the groups apart, the researchers used a discovery cohort of 100 or so patients, made up of about 44 with Graves' ophthalmopathy and 55 to 65 with stable Graves' hyperthyroidism. TCR Vbeta CDR3 sequencing of 130 to 150 peripheral blood samples (around 45 ophthalmopathy, about 74 hyperthyroidism and roughly 17 progressor patients) is reported in the paper. After sampling, hyperthyroidism patients received methimazole starting at 30 mg daily, and ophthalmopathy patients received high-dose intravenous methylprednisolone. The study also compared thyroid tissue and blood T-cell repertoires from 5 to 7 Graves' hyperthyroidism patients.

Regarding this clonotype: It lacks a known antigen. No base quality values were provided; no much bigger clone lies one nucleotide off.

CDR1 and CDR2, looked up from the germline V gene (reference sequence), are LNHDA and SQIVND. The germline ends are 9 bases apart after V is trimmed by 3 bases and J by 10 bases. The CDR3 has 12 amino acids, counting the end cysteine and phenylalanine. The retained sequence is limited to the CDR3, 36 bases, with the frame set at the first base. In the ophthalmopathy patients, disease was moderately to severely active, with a Clinical Activity Score of 3 or more, a NOSPECS grade of 4 or more, and a duration of less than 3 months. Patients with uncontrolled infections, other autoimmune diseases, pregnancy or lactation were excluded. Diagnoses relied on clinical symptoms, serum thyroxine and TRAb, thyroid ultrasound and orbital computed tomography. PBMCs were isolated from more than 9 ml of fresh peripheral blood by Ficoll-Paque density gradient centrifugation. Trizol reagent was used to extract total RNA, and RNA quality was then checked on an Agilent 2100 Bioanalyzer.

Overall results and qualifications from the work: Sample size was not statistically predetermined, and blinding of investigators to group allocation was not performed. Most expanded thyroid clonotypes (frequency above 0.001) were also found in blood, which suggests that blood repertoires may mirror thyroid immune responses. In validation, the model predicted progression to ophthalmopathy a median of around 6.5 months before onset, with over 60% sensitivity and just under 75% specificity. Ophthalmopathy was separated from stable hyperthyroidism by a 13 V-J signature model, with approximately 86% sensitivity and roughly 81% specificity obtained in cross-validation and 80%/75% obtained in testing.

The TCR beta CDR3 regions were amplified from the RNA transcripts. A first-round RT-PCR of the TCR CDR3 used the HTBI primer set with the Qiagen OneStep RT-PCR kit. The libraries were constructed in a second round of multiplex PCR and then size-selected and purified. The libraries were sequenced on an Illumina HiSeq2000 using paired-end 100 bp reads. Regarding the original processing steps: Raw data were processed with SOAPnuke, discarding reads with adapters, uncalled bases, mean Phred below 15, or no exact constant-primer or identifier match. COPE v1.2.5 was used to merge the high-quality paired reads, and each unique nucleotide sequence was defined as a clonotype. MiTCR v1.1 was used to align clonotypes to the IMGT TRBV, TRBD and TRBJ reference segments. Analysis was restricted to V-J combinations with a frequency above 0.0001, which covered 98% to 99.2% of repertoires. The TCS score was defined as the ratio of F50 (clonal expansion) to E x V (chaos), calculated using BLOSUM62-based TCRdist between CDR3 peptides within each V-J. Welch's t-statistics and random forest reduced just over 500 V-J features to some 14, which were used in a naive Bayes classifier (R e1071). TCRdb reworked the public reads: Q25 trimming with fastp, MiXCR clone assembly, productive beta chains retained. Identical CDR3 proteins give one entry, which carries the most common genes and DNA. Here the V and J calls rest on TCRdb's processing, not on the authors' analysis. Here the sample has 500,000 or so distinct CDR3 sequences; 15% to 20% occur a single time. Over 25% of the sample lies in the top ten.

The clonotype was recovered from a woman younger than 45 with Graves' ophthalmopathy. The chain employs TRBV19 and TRBJ2-2; the D gene is unclear. Source material: blood. The encoded CDR3 is CASSIQIEELFF. In nucleotides, the sequence is TGTGCCAGTAGTATTCAAATCGAGGAGCTGTTTTTT.